Following are 21 T cell receptor beta chains from one sample sequenced in a study of tissue T cells after allogeneic stem cell transplantation. Profiling relied on immunoSEQ multiplex PCR, and the TCRdb table lists in-frame clones only, not all of them. The table records 2,500 to 3,500 clones, about 42% of them present only once. Time point: mouse harvest day 14 after allogeneic transplant. Mouse grafts combined 10^7 T-cell-depleted bone marrow cells with 10^6 splenic CD5+ T cells. Material: gut tissue. The receptors were sampled from a female BALB/c mouse given C57BL/6 T cells with graft-versus-host disease after an allogeneic hematopoietic cell transplant.

A note on this clone: Mouse gene names and germline throughout. Read data end 1 residue before the CDR3 end; the end is taken from the germline J gene. The gene calls are TRBV16 and TRBJ1-4; TRBD1 matches at 10 bases. The CDR3 sequence is 17 residues long. Germline loops: CDR1 SGHSA, CDR2 FRNQAP. J was trimmed by 0 bases and V by 1 base; bases with no gene match: 2. Incomplete CDR3 DNA: TGTGCAAGCAGCTTAGGGGACAGGGGCATTTCCAACGAAAGATTATTT. As protein: CASSLGDRGISNERLF. The entire CDR3 is CASSLGDRGISNERLFF.

With respect to this clone: The gene names given are mouse names. Sequencing ends 1 residue short of the CDR3 end; the germline J gene provides the rest. The V and J genes are TRBV1 and TRBJ1-4; D is ambiguous. Trimming removed 0 bases from V and 0 bases from J, with 5 bases in between. Germline CDR1 NSQYPW, CDR2 LRSPGD (reference sequence). The CDR3 runs 15 residues. CDR3 DNA (partial): TGCACCTGCAGTGCAGAAAGAGTTTCCAACGAAAGATTATTT. It translates to CTCSAERVSNERLF. In full, the CDR3 reads CTCSAERVSNERLFF.

For this clone: Mouse gene names and germline throughout. The read ends 1 residue early relative to the CDR3; the germline J gene fills the gap. V is TRBV12-1 and J is TRBJ2-7; 9 nucleotides agree with TRBD2. The trim removed 2 bases at V and 3 bases at J, leaving 10 bases unmatched. Germline values: CDR1 SGHSN, CDR2 HYEKVE. The CDR3 sequence is 16 residues long. The CDR3 reads CASSPHLWGGLYEQYF. CDR3 bases read: TGTGCCAGCTCTCCTCACCTCTGGGGGGGGCTCTATGAACAGTAC.

This clone was detected only a few times. Mouse gene names and germline throughout. From the germline J gene comes the end of the CDR3, since the read stops 1 residue before it. The rearrangement uses TRBV12-1 and TRBJ2-3, with 14 bases aligning to TRBD2. The V segment lost 4 bases and the J segment 4 bases; nucleotides outside the gene matches: 3. Germline loops: CDR1 SGHSN, CDR2 HYEKVE. The CDR3 is 15 residues long. Partial CDR3 DNA: TGTGCCAGCTCCCCGGGACTGGGGGGGCCAGAAACGCTGTAT. Residues: CASSPGLGGPETLY. The entire CDR3 sequence reads CASSPGLGGPETLYF. The variable domain in full, with the rest retrieved from reference TRBV12-1 and TRBJ2-3, is DSGVVQSPRHIIKEKGGRSVLTCIPISGHSNVVWYQQTLGKELKFLIQHYEKVERDKGFLPSRFSVQQFDDYHSEMNMSALELEDSAMYFCASSPGLGGPETLYFGSGTRLTVL.

Sample share makes this clone large. The gene names here belong to mouse. The CDR3 end falls 1 residue outside the read, so it is completed with the germline J gene. The V call is TRBV26, the J call TRBJ1-2; D might be TRBD1 (5 bases). Germline V gene data show CDR1 as KGHPV and CDR2 as FQNQEV (reference sequence). The V and J ends lost 5 bases and 2 bases respectively, with 6 bases between them. CDR3 length: 12 residues. Partial CDR3 DNA: TGTGCCAGCAGTGCAGGGAACTCCGACTACACC. Its translation: CASSAGNSDYT. Given in full, the CDR3 is CASSAGNSDYTF.

This clone is deemed medium-sized. Gene names and germline match the mouse. The read finishes 1 residue shy of the CDR3 end, and the germline J gene is used to complete it. The chain couples TRBV16 to TRBJ2-7; tentative D call: TRBD1 (5 bases). The CDR3 extends over 13 amino acids. Germline CDR1 is SGHSA and CDR2 is FRNQAP. Trimming cost V 1 base and J 4 bases, with 8 bases left between them. Incomplete CDR3 DNA: TGTGCAAGCAGCTTAGTGACAGCATATGAACAGTAC. This sequence encodes CASSLVTAYEQY. The full CDR3 protein reads CASSLVTAYEQYF.

Only a few counts were recorded for this clone. The germline and genes are mouse ones. The read ends 1 residue before the CDR3 terminus; that terminus is restored from the germline J gene. The chain has TRBV3 and TRBJ2-7; 9 positions match TRBD2. Trimming cost V 5 bases and J 7 bases; bases outside gene matches: 6. The CDR3 extends over 13 amino acids. Germline lookup yields CDR1 SNHLY and CDR2 FYNGKV (reference sequence). The sequenced CDR3 bases are TGTGCCAGCAGCCCGTCTCTGGGGGGGGAACAGTAC. Translated: CASSPSLGGEQY. The CDR3 in its entirety is CASSPSLGGEQYF. Together with reference TRBV3 and TRBJ2-7, the CDR3 gives the full variable domain: GPKVLQIPSHQIIDMGQMVTLNCDPVSNHLYFYWYKQILGQQMEFLVNFYNGKVMEKSKLFKDQFSVERPDGSYFTLKIQPTALEDSAVYFCASSPSLGGEQYFGPGTRLTVL.

Comment on this clone: Germline and genes: mouse. CDR3 region: CASRLGGALEQYF. The covered CDR3 bases are TGTGCCAGCAGACTGGGGGGGGCGCTTGAACAGTAC. V and J are TRBV24 and TRBJ2-7, with 10 bases aligning to TRBD2. With the read ending 1 residue before the CDR3 end, the germline J gene is used to fill in that end. This CDR3 has 13 amino acids. V lost 6 bases, J lost 6 bases, and 5 bases stayed unmatched. CDR1 KGHTA and CDR2 FRNEEI come from the germline V gene.

This clone was seen only a few times. Gene and germline names: mouse. The read ends 1 residue before the CDR3 terminus; that terminus is restored from the germline J gene. The same CDR3 can be traced to other DNA sequences in this sample. The chain has TRBV26 and TRBJ2-4; the D gene is possibly TRBD1 (6 bases). Germline V gene data show CDR1 as KGHPV and CDR2 as FQNQEV (reference sequence). V was cut by 2 bases and J by 0 bases, with 6 bases left in between. The CDR3 runs to 14 residues. CDR3: CASSLQGSQNTLYF. The sequenced part of the CDR3 DNA is TGTGCCAGCAGTCTGCAGGGGAGTCAAAACACCTTGTAC.

Only a few counts were recorded for this clone. Mouse names are used for the genes. Read coverage stops 1 residue before the CDR3 terminus; the germline J gene supplies the remainder. The gene calls are TRBV13-1 and TRBJ1-3; 12 positions match TRBD1. The V segment lost 4 bases and the J segment 4 bases; nucleotides outside the gene matches: 3. This CDR3 has 15 residues. The germline gives CDR1 NSHNY, CDR2 SYGAGN. Incomplete CDR3 DNA: TGTGCCAGCAGTAGGGACAGGGGGCAGGGAAATACGCTCTAT. It translates to CASSRDRGQGNTLY. The full CDR3 reads CASSRDRGQGNTLYF.

This clone is medium-sized (0.01 to 0.1%). Germline and genes: mouse. The DNA ends 1 residue before the CDR3 does, and the rest of the CDR3 is filled in from the germline J gene. The chain employs TRBV26 and TRBJ2-1; 8 nucleotides agree with TRBD1. Germline loops: CDR1 KGHPV, CDR2 FQNQEV (reference sequence). The J segment lost 7 bases and the V segment lost 3 bases, leaving 2 bases of the junction unmatched. The CDR3 runs to 13 residues. The CDR3 bases that were read are TGTGCCAGCAGTCTTCAGGGGGCGGCTGAGCAGTTC. The encoded protein is CASSLQGAAEQF. The full CDR3 protein reads CASSLQGAAEQFF. Based on the CDR3 plus reference TRBV26 and TRBJ2-1, the full variable domain is NSKVIQTPRYLVKGQGQKAKMRCIPEKGHPVVFWYQQNKNNEFKFLINFQNQEVLQQIDMTEKRFSAECPSNSPCSLEIQSSEAGDSALYLCASSLQGAAEQFFGPGTRLTVL.

Regarding this clone: Gene names are mouse gene names. The read ends 1 residue shy of where the CDR3 ends; the end is completed using the germline J gene. The J gene is TRBJ1-4, the V gene TRBV26; D remains unclear. The CDR3 sequence is 12 residues long. Trimming removed 4 bases at V and 4 bases at J, with 4 bases between. Germline V lookup: CDR1 KGHPV, CDR2 FQNQEV (reference sequence). The CDR3 sequence: CASSPHNERLFF. Incomplete CDR3 DNA: TGTGCCAGCAGTCCGCACAACGAAAGATTATTT. Full variable domain (missing parts from reference TRBV26 and TRBJ1-4): NSKVIQTPRYLVKGQGQKAKMRCIPEKGHPVVFWYQQNKNNEFKFLINFQNQEVLQQIDMTEKRFSAECPSNSPCSLEIQSSEAGDSALYLCASSPHNERLFFGHGTKLSVL.

This clone has only a few counts. The gene symbols are mouse symbols. The read finishes 1 residue shy of the CDR3 end, and the germline J gene is used to complete it. The chain combines TRBV14 with TRBJ1-4; maybe TRBD1 (5 bases). CDR1 and CDR2 from the germline V gene are SGHDT and FRDEAV. Between the trimmed V and J ends, which lost 1 base and 2 bases, there was a span of 6 bases. The CDR3 has 14 amino acids. The CDR3 sequence: CASSFGGSNERLFF. The sequenced part of the CDR3 DNA is TGTGCCAGCAGTTTCGGGGGGTCCAACGAAAGATTATTT.

As regards this clone: Genes and germline come from the mouse. The CDR3 reads CASSQVSYEQYF. The CDR3 DNA, read in part, is TGTGCCAGCAGCCAAGTCAGCTATGAACAGTAC. The rearrangement joins TRBV2 to TRBJ2-7; D not certain. Coverage ceases 1 residue before the CDR3 finishes, and the germline J gene fills in the end. The CDR3 consists of 12 residues. The V and J ends lost 1 base and 3 bases respectively, with 4 bases between them. Germline V gives CDR1 LGHNA, CDR2 YSYQKL.

About this clone itself: Gene names refer to mouse genes. Read coverage stops 1 residue before the CDR3 terminus; the germline J gene supplies the remainder. The V and J genes are TRBV26 and TRBJ2-5; 9 positions agree with TRBD1. This CDR3 is built from 13 residues. Germline V gives CDR1 KGHPV, CDR2 FQNQEV (reference sequence). After removal of 5 bases from V and 5 bases from J, the junction contained 2 bases not matched to a gene. The sequenced CDR3 bases are TGTGCCAGCAGTACAGGGGGCCGAGACACCCAGTAC. The encoded protein is CASSTGGRDTQY. The full CDR3 protein reads CASSTGGRDTQYF.

In regard to this clone: The gene symbols are mouse symbols. From the germline J gene comes the end of the CDR3, since the read stops 1 residue before it. The chain recombines TRBV12-1 with TRBJ2-7, with TRBD2 identical over 9 bases. The V and J ends lost 0 bases and 4 bases, in that order; junction bases with no gene match: 0. CDR3 length: 13 residues. Germline-derived CDR1 and CDR2 are SGHSN and HYEKVE. CDR3 amino acids: CASSLTGGYEQYF. CDR3 bases read: TGTGCCAGCTCTCTCACTGGGGGGTATGAACAGTAC.

This clone has just a few counts. Germline and genes here are mouse. Read sequence stops 1 residue before the CDR3 end, and the germline J gene provides the missing end. The chain employs TRBV26 and TRBJ1-5; D not resolved. Germline lookup yields CDR1 KGHPV and CDR2 FQNQEV (reference sequence). The germline V and J ends were trimmed by 0 bases and 6 bases, with 6 bases remaining between them. The CDR3 length is 13 residues. This CDR3 is CASSLSHSQAPLF. The DNA read from the CDR3 is TGTGCCAGCAGTCTGTCGCACAGCCAGGCTCCGCTT.

There are a few counts of this clone. Gene names follow the mouse nomenclature. The read finishes 1 residue shy of the CDR3 end, and the germline J gene is used to complete it. The V and J genes are TRBV26 and TRBJ2-2; a possible D gene is TRBD2 (6 bases). The germline gives CDR1 KGHPV, CDR2 FQNQEV (reference sequence). The CDR3 sequence is 14 residues long. V lost 6 bases to trimming and J lost 2 bases, with 10 bases between them. Here the CDR3 reads CASSLGLNTGQLYF. The part of the CDR3 DNA that was read is TGTGCCAGCAGCCTGGGACTTAACACCGGGCAGCTCTAC.

This clone was counted only a few times. The gene symbols are mouse symbols. The CDR3 end is not reached by the read, which stops 1 residue before it; the germline J gene fills it in. J is TRBJ2-3 and V is TRBV26, with 11 bases fitting TRBD1. Per germline, CDR1 KGHPV and CDR2 FQNQEV (reference sequence). CDR3 length: 16 residues. After removal of 4 bases from V and 0 bases from J, the junction contained 3 bases not matched to a gene. CDR3 DNA (partial): TGTGCCAGCAGTCGGGACAGGGGGTCTAGTGCAGAAACGCTGTAT. Amino acids: CASSRDRGSSAETLY. In full, the CDR3 is CASSRDRGSSAETLYF.

This clone was counted only a few times. Gene names and germline match the mouse. The CDR3 end is not reached by the read, which stops 1 residue before it; the germline J gene fills it in. This rearrangement joins TRBV26 to TRBJ1-3; D is undetermined. The CDR3 consists of 15 residues. Germline V lookup: CDR1 KGHPV, CDR2 FQNQEV (reference sequence). Trimming pared 2 bases from V and 0 bases from J, leaving 8 bases between. CDR3 in amino acids: CASSLVAASGNTLYF. The covered CDR3 bases are TGTGCCAGCAGTCTGGTGGCAGCTTCTGGAAATACGCTCTAT.

Concerning this clone itself: Germline and genes here are mouse. The read ends 1 residue shy of where the CDR3 ends; the end is completed using the germline J gene. The chain carries TRBV29 and TRBJ2-4; perhaps TRBD2 as D (6 bases). V was pared by 6 bases and J by 0 bases, with 13 bases between. The CDR3 sequence is 15 residues long. CDR1 and CDR2 (germline): MSHET, SYDVDS. Incomplete CDR3 DNA: TGTGCTAGCAGCCTCCGACTGGTTAGTCAAAACACCTTGTAC. Translation gives CASSLRLVSQNTLY. The full CDR3 sequence reads CASSLRLVSQNTLYF. Using reference TRBV29 and TRBJ2-4 for the parts outside the CDR3, the full variable domain is DMKVTQMPRYLIKRMGENVLLECGQDMSHETMYWYRQDPGLGLQLIYISYDVDSNSEGDIPKGYRVSRKKREHFSLILDSAKTNQTSVYFCASSLRLVSQNTLYFGAGTRLSVL.